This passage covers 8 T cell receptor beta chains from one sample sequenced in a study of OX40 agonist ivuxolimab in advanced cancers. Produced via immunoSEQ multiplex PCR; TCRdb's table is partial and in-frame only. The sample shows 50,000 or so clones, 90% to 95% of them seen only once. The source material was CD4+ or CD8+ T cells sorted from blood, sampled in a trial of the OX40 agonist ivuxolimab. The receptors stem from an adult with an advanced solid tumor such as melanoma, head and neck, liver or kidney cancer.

The CDR3 DNA reads TGTGCCAGCAGCTCGGGGACTAGCGCTCAAGAGACCCAGTACTTC. Translation gives CASSSGTSAQETQYF. V gene TRBV7-3 combines with J gene TRBJ2-5, with TRBD2 identical over 10 bases. Germline V CDR1 and CDR2: SGHTA, FQGTGA. V lost 4 bases, J lost 2 bases, and 4 bases stayed unmatched. This CDR3 is 15 amino acids long.

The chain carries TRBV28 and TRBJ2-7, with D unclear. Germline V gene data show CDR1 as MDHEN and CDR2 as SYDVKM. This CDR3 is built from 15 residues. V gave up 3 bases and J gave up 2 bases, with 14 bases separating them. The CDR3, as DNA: TGTGCCAGCAGTTTGGGATCCGGGTTCCCCTACGAGCAGTACTTC. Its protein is CASSLGSGFPYEQYF.

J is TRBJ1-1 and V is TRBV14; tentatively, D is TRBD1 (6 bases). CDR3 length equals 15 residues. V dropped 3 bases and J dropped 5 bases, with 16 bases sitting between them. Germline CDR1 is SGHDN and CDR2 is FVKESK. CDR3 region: CASSHPEGGRTEAFF. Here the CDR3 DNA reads TGTGCCAGCAGCCATCCTGAGGGGGGAAGAACTGAAGCTTTCTTT. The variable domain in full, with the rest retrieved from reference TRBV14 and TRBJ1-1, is EAGVTQFPSHSVIEKGQTVTLRCDPISGHDNLYWYRRVMGKEIKFLLHFVKESKQDESGMPNNRFLAERTGGTYSTLKVQPAELEDSGVYFCASSHPEGGRTEAFFGQGTRLTVV.

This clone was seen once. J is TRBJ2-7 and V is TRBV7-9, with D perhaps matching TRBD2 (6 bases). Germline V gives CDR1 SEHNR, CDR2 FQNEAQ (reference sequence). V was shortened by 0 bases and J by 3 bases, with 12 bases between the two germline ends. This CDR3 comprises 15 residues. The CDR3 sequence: CASSLAPGDLYEQYF. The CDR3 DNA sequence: TGTGCCAGCAGCTTAGCGCCGGGGGATCTCTACGAGCAGTACTTC.

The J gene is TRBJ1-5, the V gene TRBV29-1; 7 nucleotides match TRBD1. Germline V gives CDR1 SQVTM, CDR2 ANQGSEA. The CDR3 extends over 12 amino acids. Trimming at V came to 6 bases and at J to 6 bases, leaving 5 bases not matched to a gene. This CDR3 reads CSVRDSFQPQHF. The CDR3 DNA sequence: TGCAGCGTCCGGGACAGTTTTCAGCCCCAGCATTTT. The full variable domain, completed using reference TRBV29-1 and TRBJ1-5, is SAVISQKPSRDICQRGTSLTIQCQVDSQVTMMFWYRQQPGQSLTLIATANQGSEATYESGFVIDKFPISRPNLTFSTLTVSNMSPEDSSIYLCSVRDSFQPQHFGDGTRLSIL.

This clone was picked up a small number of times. CDR3 loop: CASSGGQGDNEQFF. DNA for the CDR3: TGCGCCAGCAGCGGGGGACAGGGGGACAATGAGCAGTTCTTC. The V call is TRBV5-1, the J call TRBJ2-1; 11 positions match TRBD1. CDR1 SGHRS and CDR2 YFSETQ come from the germline V gene. The V segment lost 4 bases and the J segment 5 bases; nucleotides outside the gene matches: 2. The CDR3 is made up of 14 amino acids.

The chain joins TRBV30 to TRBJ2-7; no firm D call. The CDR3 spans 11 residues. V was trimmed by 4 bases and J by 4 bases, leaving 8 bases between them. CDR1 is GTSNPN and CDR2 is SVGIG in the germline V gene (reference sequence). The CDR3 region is CAWTEAYEQYF. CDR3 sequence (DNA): TGTGCCTGGACAGAAGCTTACGAGCAGTACTTC.

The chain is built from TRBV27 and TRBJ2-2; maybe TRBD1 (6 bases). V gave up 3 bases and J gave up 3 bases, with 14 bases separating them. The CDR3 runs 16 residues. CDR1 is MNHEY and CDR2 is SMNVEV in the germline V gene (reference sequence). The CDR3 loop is CASSFPGTFDTGELFF. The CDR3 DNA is TGTGCCAGCAGTTTCCCTGGGACATTCGACACCGGGGAGCTGTTTTTT.